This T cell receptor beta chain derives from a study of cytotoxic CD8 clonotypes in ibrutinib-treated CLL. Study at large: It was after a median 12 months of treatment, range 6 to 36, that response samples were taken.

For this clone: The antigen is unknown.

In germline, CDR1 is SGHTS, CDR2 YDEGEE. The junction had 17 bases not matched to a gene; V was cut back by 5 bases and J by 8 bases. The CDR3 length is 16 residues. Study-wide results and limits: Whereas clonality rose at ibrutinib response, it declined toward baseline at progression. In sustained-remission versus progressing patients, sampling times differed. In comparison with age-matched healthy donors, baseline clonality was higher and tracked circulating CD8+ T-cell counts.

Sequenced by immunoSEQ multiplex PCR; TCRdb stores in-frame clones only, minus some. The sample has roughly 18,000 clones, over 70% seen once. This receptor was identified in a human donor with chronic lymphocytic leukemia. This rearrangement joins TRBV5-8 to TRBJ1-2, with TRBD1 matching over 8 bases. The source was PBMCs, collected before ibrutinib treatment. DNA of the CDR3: TGTGCCAGCAGTTGGTGGACAGGGTCGGGAGTTAGCGGCTACACCTTC. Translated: CASSWWTGSGVSGYTF.